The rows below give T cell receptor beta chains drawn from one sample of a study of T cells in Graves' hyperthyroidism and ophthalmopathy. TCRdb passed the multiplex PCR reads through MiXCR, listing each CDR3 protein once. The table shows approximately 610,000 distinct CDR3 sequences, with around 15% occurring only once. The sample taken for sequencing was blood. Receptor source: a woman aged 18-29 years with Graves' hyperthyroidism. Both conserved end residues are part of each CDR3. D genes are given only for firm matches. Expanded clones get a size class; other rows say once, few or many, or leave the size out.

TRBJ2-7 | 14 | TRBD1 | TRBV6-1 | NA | CASSTGTGRYEQYF | TGTGCCAGCAGCACCGGGACAGGGCGGTACGAGCAGTACTTC
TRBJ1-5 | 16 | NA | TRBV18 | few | CASSPSTGGRNQPQHF | TGTGCCAGCTCACCAAGTACGGGTGGGCGCAATCAGCCCCAGCATTTT
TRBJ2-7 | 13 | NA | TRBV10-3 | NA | CAIGGGGSYEQYF | TGTGCCATCGGGGGGGGCGGCTCCTACGAGCAGTACTTC
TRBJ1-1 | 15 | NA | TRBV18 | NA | CASSPIRARDTEGFF | TGTGCCAGCTCACCAATAAGGGCGCGGGACACTGAAGGTTTCTTT
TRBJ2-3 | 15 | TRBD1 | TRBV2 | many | CASRDLTGGSDTQYF | TGTGCCAGCAGGGACCTCACAGGGGGCTCAGATACGCAGTATTTT
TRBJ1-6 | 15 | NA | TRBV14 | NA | CASSHNRLPGSPLHF | TGTGCCAGCAGCCATAACAGGCTCCCGGGGTCACCCCTCCACTTT
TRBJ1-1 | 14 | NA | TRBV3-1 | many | CASSLKDMNTEAFF | TGTGCCAGCAGCCTAAAAGACATGAACACTGAAGCTTTCTTT
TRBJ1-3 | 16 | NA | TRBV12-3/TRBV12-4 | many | CASSLVGRPAGNTIYF | TGTGCCAGCAGTTTAGTAGGACGTCCCGCTGGAAACACCATATATTTT
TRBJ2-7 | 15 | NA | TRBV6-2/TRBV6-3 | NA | CASSYSFGKRDEQYF | TGTGCCAGCAGTTACTCCTTTGGTAAGCGGGACGAGCAGTACTTC
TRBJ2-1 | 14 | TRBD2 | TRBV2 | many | CASSAGLAIDEQFF | TGTGCCAGCAGTGCGGGACTAGCGATCGATGAGCAGTTCTTC
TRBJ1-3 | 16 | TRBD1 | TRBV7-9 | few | CASSKGQSLSGDTIYF | TGTGCCAGCAGCAAGGGACAGTCTCTCTCTGGAGACACCATATATTTT
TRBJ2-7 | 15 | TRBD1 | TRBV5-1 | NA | CASSWAGTGGDEQYF | TGCGCCAGCAGCTGGGCCGGGACAGGGGGCGACGAGCAGTACTTC
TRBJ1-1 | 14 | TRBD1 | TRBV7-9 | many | CASSPEGQGAEAFF | TGTGCCAGCAGCCCAGAGGGACAGGGGGCTGAAGCTTTCTTT
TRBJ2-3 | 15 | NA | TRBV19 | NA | CASSIVAGRADTQYF | TGTGCCAGTAGTATAGTGGCGGGACGGGCGGATACGCAGTATTTT
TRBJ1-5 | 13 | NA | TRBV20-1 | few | CSARAAYNQPQHF | TGCAGTGCTAGGGCGGCTTATAATCAGCCCCAGCATTTT
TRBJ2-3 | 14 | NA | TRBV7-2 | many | CASSFSGRTDTQYF | TGTGCCAGCAGCTTTTCGGGCCGCACAGATACGCAGTATTTT
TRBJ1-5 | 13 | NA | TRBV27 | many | CASSLGHNQPQHF | TGTGCCAGCAGTCTGGGACACAATCAGCCCCAGCATTTT
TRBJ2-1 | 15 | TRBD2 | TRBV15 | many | CATSRLTGEGNEQFF | TGTGCCACCAGCAGACTTACGGGGGAGGGCAATGAGCAGTTCTTC
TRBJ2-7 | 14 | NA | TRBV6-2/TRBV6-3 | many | CASNPEVGTYEQYF | TGTGCCAGCAATCCCGAGGTCGGCACATACGAGCAGTACTTC
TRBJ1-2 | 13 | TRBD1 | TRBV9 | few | CASSGQGRYGYTF | TGTGCCAGCAGCGGACAGGGTCGCTATGGCTACACCTTC
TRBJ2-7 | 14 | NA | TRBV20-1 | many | CSAPLPPNSYEQHF | TGCAGTGCCCCCCTCCCCCCTAATTCCTACGAGCAGCACTTC
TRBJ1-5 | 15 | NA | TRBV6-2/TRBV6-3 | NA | CASSRGSLQYQPQHF | TGTGCCAGCAGCCGAGGGTCGCTACAATATCAGCCCCAGCATTTT
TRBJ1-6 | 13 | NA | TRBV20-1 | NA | CSASPQVPSPLHF | TGCAGTGCTAGTCCGCAGGTCCCGTCACCCCTCCACTTT
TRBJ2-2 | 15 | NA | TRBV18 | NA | CASSMSDLNTGELFF | TGTGCCAGCTCAATGTCGGACTTGAACACCGGGGAGCTGTTTTTT
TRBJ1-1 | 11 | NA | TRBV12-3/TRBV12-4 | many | CASSQSPEAFF | TGTGCCAGCAGCCAAAGCCCTGAAGCTTTCTTT
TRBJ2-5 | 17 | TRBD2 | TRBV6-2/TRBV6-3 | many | CASSYVSLAGSQETQYF | TGTGCCAGCAGTTACGTCTCTCTAGCGGGGAGTCAAGAGACCCAGTACTTC
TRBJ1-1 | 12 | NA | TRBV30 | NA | CAWSGSATEAFF | TGTGCCTGGAGTGGTTCCGCCACTGAAGCTTTCTTT
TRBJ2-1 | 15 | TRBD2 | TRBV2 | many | CASRGTSGFNNEQFF | TGTGCCAGCAGGGGGACTAGCGGCTTTAACAATGAGCAGTTCTTC
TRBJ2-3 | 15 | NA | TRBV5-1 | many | CASSLAIGRSDTQYF | TGCGCCAGCAGCTTGGCGATCGGGAGATCAGATACGCAGTATTTT
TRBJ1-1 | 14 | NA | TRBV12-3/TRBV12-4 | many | CASSPAPLNTEAFF | TGTGCCAGCAGCCCCGCGCCCCTGAACACTGAAGCTTTCTTT
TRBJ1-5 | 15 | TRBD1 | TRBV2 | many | CASSEGGQRNQPQHF | TGTGCCAGCAGTGAGGGGGGACAGCGCAATCAGCCCCAGCATTTT
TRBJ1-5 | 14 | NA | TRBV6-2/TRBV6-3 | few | CATQGGWSNQPQHF | TGTGCCACTCAGGGCGGATGGAGCAATCAGCCCCAGCATTTT
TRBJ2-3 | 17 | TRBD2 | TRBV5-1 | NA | CASSLARTSGSTDTQYF | TGCGCCAGCAGCTTGGCAAGGACTAGCGGGAGCACAGATACGCAGTATTTT
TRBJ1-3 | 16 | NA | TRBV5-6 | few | CASSLVAGARGNTIYF | TGTGCCAGCAGCTTGGTCGCGGGGGCGCGTGGAAACACCATATATTTT
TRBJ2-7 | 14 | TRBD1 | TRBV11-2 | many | CASSSYRGNYEQYF | TGTGCCAGCAGCTCGTACAGGGGGAACTACGAGCAGTACTTC
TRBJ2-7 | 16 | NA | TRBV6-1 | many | CASTRGDQRHAYEQYF | TGTGCCAGCACCCGAGGGGACCAAAGACACGCCTACGAGCAGTACTTC
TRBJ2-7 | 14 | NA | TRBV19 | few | CASSEGRNSYEQYF | TGTGCCAGTAGCGAGGGCAGGAACTCCTACGAGCAGTACTTC
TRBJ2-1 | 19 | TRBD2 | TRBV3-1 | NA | CASSQDILAGVPSYNEQFF | TGTGCCAGCAGCCAAGATATACTAGCGGGAGTCCCCTCCTACAATGAGCAGTTCTTC
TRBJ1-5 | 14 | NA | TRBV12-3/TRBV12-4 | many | CASTGRDKNQPQHF | TGTGCCAGCACCGGAAGGGATAAGAATCAGCCCCAGCATTTT
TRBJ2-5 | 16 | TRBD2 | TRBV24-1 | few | CATSETERGAQETQYF | TGTGCCACCAGTGAGACGGAGCGGGGGGCCCAAGAGACCCAGTACTTC
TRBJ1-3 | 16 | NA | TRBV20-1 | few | CSAWKGGTLSGNTIYF | TGCAGTGCTTGGAAGGGGGGCACCCTCTCTGGAAACACCATATATTTT
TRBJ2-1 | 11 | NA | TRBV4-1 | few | CASSSGHEQFF | TGCGCCAGCAGCTCCGGACACGAGCAGTTCTTC
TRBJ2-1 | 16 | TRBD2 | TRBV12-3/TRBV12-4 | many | CASSPVGTSGRGMQFF | TGTGCCAGCAGCCCAGTGGGGACTAGCGGGAGAGGAATGCAGTTCTTC
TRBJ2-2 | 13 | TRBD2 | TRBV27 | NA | CASRAEREGDPFF | TGTGCCAGCAGGGCTGAGCGGGAGGGAGACCCGTTTTTT
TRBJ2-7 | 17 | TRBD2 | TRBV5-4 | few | CASTPGGLPSGTHEQYF | TGTGCCAGCACCCCCGGGGGGTTGCCTAGCGGGACCCACGAGCAGTACTTC
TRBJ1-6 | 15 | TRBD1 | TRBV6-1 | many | CASRRDRGPSSPLHF | TGTGCCAGCAGACGGGACAGGGGGCCGAGTTCACCCCTCCACTTT
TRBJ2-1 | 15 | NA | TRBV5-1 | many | CASSPHQTLGNEQFF | TGCGCCAGCAGCCCGCACCAAACTCTGGGGAATGAGCAGTTCTTC
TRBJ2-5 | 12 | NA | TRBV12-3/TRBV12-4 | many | CASSRAGETQYF | TGTGCCAGCAGCAGAGCGGGAGAGACCCAGTACTTC
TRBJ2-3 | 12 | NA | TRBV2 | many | CASSELSDTQYF | TGTGCCAGCAGTGAGCTATCCGATACGCAGTATTTT
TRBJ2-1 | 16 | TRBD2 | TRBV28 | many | CASRLAEGGLYNEQFF | TGTGCCAGCAGACTAGCGGAGGGGGGTCTCTACAATGAGCAGTTCTTC
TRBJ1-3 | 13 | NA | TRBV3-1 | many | CASSQGLGNTIYF | TGTGCCAGCAGCCAAGGACTTGGAAACACCATATATTTT
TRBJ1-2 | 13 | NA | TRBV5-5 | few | CASSFSSTYGYTF | TGTGCCAGCAGCTTCTCGTCAACCTATGGCTACACCTTC
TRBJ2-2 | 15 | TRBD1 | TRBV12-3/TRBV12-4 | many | CASSPTGGNTGELFF | TGTGCCAGCAGTCCTACAGGGGGGAACACCGGGGAGCTGTTTTTT